This T cell receptor (beta chain) was sequenced for a study of CD8+ T cells in alopecia areata. Study findings and constraints: Affected scalp, especially in alopecia totalis/universalis, had a higher clonality than normal scalp did.

Extraction and reverse transcription of RNA yielded cDNA as the sequencing template. The table came from immunoSEQ multiplex PCR; TCRdb's copy has only in-frame clones and leaves some out. The sample gives hundreds of thousands of clones, about 62% of which show up once; about 0.88% is in the top ten. A word on this clone: Its target is unknown.

The treatment denotes: oral pan-JAK inhibitor, 5-10 mg twice daily. CDR3 length equals 16 residues. Germline-derived CDR1 and CDR2 are LGHNA and YSLEER. Trimming cost V 2 bases and J 8 bases; bases outside gene matches: 11. This TCR came from a human donor with alopecia areata. The chain recombines TRBV4-3 with TRBJ2-1, with 8 bases aligning to TRBD2. The material was CD4+ T cells sorted from blood, obtained around week 54, from a patient treated with tofacitinib. The CDR3 is CASSQRIGGAGDEQFF. The CDR3 DNA is TGCGCCAGCAGCCAAAGGATCGGGGGGGCCGGGGATGAGCAGTTCTTC.